The clone carrying this TCR beta chain was detected once. Its cognate antigen is unknown. The treatment is: about 20 received Ad26.COV2.S at low or high dose, single or two shots; a few received placebo; per-sample allocation not given. Sampling occurred on day 63 after the first vaccine or placebo injection. Germline V CDR1 and CDR2: SEHNR, FQNEAQ (reference sequence). V lost 2 bases to trimming and J lost 8 bases, with 16 bases between them. The CDR3 extends over 15 amino acids. Sequenced by immunoSEQ multiplex PCR; TCRdb stores in-frame clones only, minus some. The sample has some 350,000 clones; 70% to 90% are singletons. This record comes from a study of Ad26.COV2.S vaccination and SARS-CoV-2 variants. General study results and limits: Vaccinees showed greater spike-specific TCR breadth than placebo recipients.

This rearrangement joins TRBV7-9 to TRBJ2-4; D may be TRBD2 (5 bases). The receptor's source is a person aged 18-65 years who received the Ad26.COV2.S COVID-19 vaccine or a placebo. Sequenced material: peripheral blood, taken in a trial of Ad26.COV2.S vaccine versus placebo. The CDR3 DNA reads TGTGCCAGCAGCTTATTAGGAGGAAGGCCAGACATTCAGTACTTC. Translated: CASSLLGGRPDIQYF.